Described below is a single TCR beta chain sequence and its context. Its antigen has not been determined. The record has no base qualities; no much larger clone is one base away. The immunoSEQ Assay, a bias-controlled multiplex PCR, was used to amplify TCRbeta CDR3 regions from genomic DNA. Processing in the source paper ran as follows. The number of nucleated cells in each sample was estimated from the amplification of reference gene primers within the assay. To quantify the absolute abundance of each unique TCRbeta CDR3 rearrangement, sequence reads were collapsed and filtered. For each sample, productive Simpson clonality was calculated by taking the square root of Simpson's diversity index across productive rearrangements. Entries here come from immuneACCESS through TCRdb and include only in-frame sequences with V and J called. Some clones fail to appear in such tables; in the studies checked, an unresolved V gene covers under half of the shortfall, and the cause of the remainder is unknown. That table is the source of V, J and clone size, and D and trimming were worked out from the DNA. Counted in this sample were approximately 440,000 clones; about 90% of them appeared once. The ten largest account for 0.6% of the sample.

The sample is drawn from a study of blood T cell repertoires in COVID-19 (dated by TCRdb to the early 2020s). For context, the study as a whole: Samples from collaborators originated in the United States, Italy and Spain and spanned both the acute and convalescent phases of COVID-19. The material from the prospective study consisted of cDNA or gDNA derived from T cells, B-cell-depleted T cells, or PBMCs. Subjects who had been exposed to COVID-19, were actively infected with it, or had recovered from it provided the deeply sampled blood TCRbeta repertoires that made up the dataset. The repertoires were released in a freely available public database meant as a resource for research on the immune response to SARS-CoV-2. The samples were drawn from two sources: the first 160 participants of the ongoing ImmuneRACE study, and 1,200 or so subjects contributed by 6 global collaborators. Nearly every sample came with metadata listing a de-identified subject ID, COVID-19 status, age in years and sex. Where HLA class I and class II types were available, the types were taken from metadata supplied by the sample provider, not from assay-based typing.

General study outcomes and caveats: How much clinical and demographic metadata was included differed by source and by participant, and the metadata was provided uncurated.

Enrolling through a virtual design, the prospective study's participants ranged in age from roughly 18 to 100 years and lived across 24 United States geographic areas. To assign participants to cohorts, the prospective study relied on clinical history that participants themselves reported in a screening survey and a study questionnaire. For ImmuneRACE Cohort 3, a participant was defined as recovered based on two consecutive negative NP/OP PCR tests, clearance by a healthcare professional, or resolution of symptoms. In the prospective study, mobile phlebotomists collected whole blood, serum and a nasopharyngeal or oropharyngeal swab from each participant. Participants in the prospective study had the option to provide additional blood draws and questionnaires over a roughly two-month period. Before DNA extraction, prospective study blood samples were shipped either frozen or at room temperature.

Measured from the cysteine to the phenylalanine, the CDR3 is 16 residues long. CDR3 DNA only is kept here, 48 bases in frame from base 1. The CDR1 and CDR2 encoded by the germline V gene (reference sequence) are SEHNR and FQNEAQ. Trimmed from V: 6 bases; trimmed from J: 0 bases; junction bases lacking a gene match: 7. Rearrangement joined TRBV7-9 to TRBJ2-3, with 9 bases in between that match TRBD2. The receptor's source is a young man who had recovered from COVID-19. The sequencing input was PBMCs or T cells enriched from blood (not recorded which). The DNA reads as follows: TGTGCCAGCAGTTCCACGGCGGGGGGGAGCACAGATACGCAGTATTTT. It translates to CASSSTAGGSTDTQYF. With the rest looked up from the reference TRBV7-9 and TRBJ2-3 genes rather than sequenced, the full variable domain is DTGVSQNPRHKITKRGQNVTFRCDPISEHNRLYWYRQTLGQGPEFLTYFQNEAQLEKSRLLSDRFSAERPKGSFSTLEIQRTEQGDSAMYLCASSSTAGGSTDTQYFGPGTRLTVL.